The T cell receptor (beta chain) under discussion was sequenced for a study of T-cell reconstitution after alpha-beta-depleted transplantation in children. The library targeted TCRbeta and was prepared with unique molecular identifiers. MiXCR, run by TCRdb on the PCR reads, gives a single entry per CDR3 protein. The table has about 600,000 distinct CDR3 sequences, around 13% seen once; the top ten hold around 2.2%. The V and J ends lost 5 bases and 6 bases respectively, with 13 bases between them. Germline-derived CDR1 and CDR2 are SGHTA and FQGTGA. CDR3 length: 14 residues. The specimen was PBMCs, mostly from graft donor cells, collected 360 days after TCRalphabeta/CD19-depleted stem cell transplant. The sequence derives from a male patient aged 5 to 17 who had a stem cell transplant for acute myeloid leukemia, so the T cells may come from the graft donor. This sequence joins TRBV7-3 and TRBJ2-2, with a weak D call TRBD2 (5 bases). CDR3 residues: CASSPPGTSGELFF. The CDR3 bases are TGTGCCAGCAGCCCCCCGGGAACCTCCGGGGAGCTGTTTTTT.